Listed here is a single T cell receptor beta chain. Libraries were prepared by immunoSEQ multiplex PCR; TCRdb keeps only in-frame clonotypes and omits some of them. The table has about 16,000 clones, 55% to 75% seen once; the top ten hold around 2.7%. This specimen comes from a study of neoadjuvant anti-PD-1 for oral cavity cancer. Trimming took 0 bases from V and 4 from J; bases not matched to a gene: 5. CDR1 SGHTA and CDR2 FQGNSA come from the germline V gene. This CDR3 contains 16 residues. The rearrangement joins TRBV7-2 to TRBJ2-3; 9 nucleotides align to TRBD2. The sample in question was PBMCs, obtained before nivolumab (anti-PD-1) treatment. The TCR sequence derives from a person aged 35-80 years with oral cavity squamous cell carcinoma. CDR3 region: CASSLASGGGADTQYF. The CDR3 region has the DNA TGTGCCAGCAGCTTAGCTAGCGGGGGTGGAGCAGATACGCAGTATTTT.